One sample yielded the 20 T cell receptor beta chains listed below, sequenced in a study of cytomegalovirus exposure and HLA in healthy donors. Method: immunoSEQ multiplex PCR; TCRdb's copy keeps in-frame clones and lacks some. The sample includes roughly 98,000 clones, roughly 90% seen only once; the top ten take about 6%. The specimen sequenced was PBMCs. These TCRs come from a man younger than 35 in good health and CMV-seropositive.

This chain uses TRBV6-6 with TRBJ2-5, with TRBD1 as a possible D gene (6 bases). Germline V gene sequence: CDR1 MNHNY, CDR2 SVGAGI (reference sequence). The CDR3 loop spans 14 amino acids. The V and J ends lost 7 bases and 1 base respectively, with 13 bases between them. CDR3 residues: CASTYRTVQETQYF. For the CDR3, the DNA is TGTGCCAGCACTTATCGGACAGTCCAAGAGACCCAGTACTTC.

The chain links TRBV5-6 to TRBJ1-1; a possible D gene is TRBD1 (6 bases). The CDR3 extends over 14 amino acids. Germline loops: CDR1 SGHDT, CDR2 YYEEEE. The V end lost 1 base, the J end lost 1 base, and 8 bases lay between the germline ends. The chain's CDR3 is CASSLPTGNTEAFF. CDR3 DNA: TGTGCCAGCAGCTTGCCGACAGGGAACACTGAAGCTTTCTTT.

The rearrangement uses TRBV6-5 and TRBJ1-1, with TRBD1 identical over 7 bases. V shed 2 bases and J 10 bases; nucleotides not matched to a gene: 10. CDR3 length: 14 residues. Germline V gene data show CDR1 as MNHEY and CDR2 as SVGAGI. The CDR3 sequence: CASSYAATGTGAFF. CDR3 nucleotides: TGTGCCAGCAGTTACGCAGCGACAGGGACGGGAGCTTTCTTT.

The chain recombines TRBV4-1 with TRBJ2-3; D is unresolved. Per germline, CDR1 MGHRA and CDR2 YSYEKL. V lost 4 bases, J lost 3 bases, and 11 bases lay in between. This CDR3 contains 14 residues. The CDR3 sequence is CASSPPRLTDTQYF. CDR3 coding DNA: TGCGCCAGCAGCCCACCGCGGTTGACAGATACGCAGTATTTT.

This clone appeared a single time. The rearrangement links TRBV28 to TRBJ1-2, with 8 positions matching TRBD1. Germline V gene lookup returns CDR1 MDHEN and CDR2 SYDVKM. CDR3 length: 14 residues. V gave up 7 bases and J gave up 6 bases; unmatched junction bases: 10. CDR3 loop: CASTPGGIKNGYTF. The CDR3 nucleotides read TGTGCCAGCACCCCAGGGGGCATCAAGAATGGCTACACCTTC.

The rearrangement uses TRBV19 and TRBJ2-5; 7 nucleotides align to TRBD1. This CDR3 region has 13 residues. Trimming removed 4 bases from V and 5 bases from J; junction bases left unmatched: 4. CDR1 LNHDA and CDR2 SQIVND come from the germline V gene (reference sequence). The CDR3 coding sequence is TGTGCCAGTAGTAGACAGGGTGCGGAGACCCAGTACTTC. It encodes CASSRQGAETQYF.

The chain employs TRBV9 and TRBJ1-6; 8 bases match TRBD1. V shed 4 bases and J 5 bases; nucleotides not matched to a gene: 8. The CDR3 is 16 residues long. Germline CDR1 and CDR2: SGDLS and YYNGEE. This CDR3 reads CASSRQGNANNSPLHF. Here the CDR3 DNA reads TGTGCCAGCAGCAGACAGGGGAATGCCAATAATTCACCCCTCCACTTT.

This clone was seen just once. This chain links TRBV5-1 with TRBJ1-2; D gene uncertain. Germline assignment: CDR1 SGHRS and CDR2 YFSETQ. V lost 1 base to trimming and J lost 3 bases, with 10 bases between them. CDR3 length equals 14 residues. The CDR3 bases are TGCGCCAGCAGCTTGAGGCTGGGCGACTATGGCTACACCTTC. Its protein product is CASSLRLGDYGYTF.

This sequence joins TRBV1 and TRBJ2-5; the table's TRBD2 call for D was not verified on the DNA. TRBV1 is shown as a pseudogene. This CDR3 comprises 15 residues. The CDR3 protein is CTSSLRLAPQETQYF. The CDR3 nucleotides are TGCACCAGCAGCCTTCGACTCGCGCCCCAAGAGACCCAGTACTTC.

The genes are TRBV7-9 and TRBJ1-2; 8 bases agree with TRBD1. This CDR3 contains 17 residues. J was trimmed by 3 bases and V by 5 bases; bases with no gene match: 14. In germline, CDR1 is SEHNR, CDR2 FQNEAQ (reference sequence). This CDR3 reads CASSHQEFRGQDYGYTF. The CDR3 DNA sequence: TGTGCCAGCAGCCACCAGGAGTTCAGGGGGCAAGACTATGGCTACACCTTC.

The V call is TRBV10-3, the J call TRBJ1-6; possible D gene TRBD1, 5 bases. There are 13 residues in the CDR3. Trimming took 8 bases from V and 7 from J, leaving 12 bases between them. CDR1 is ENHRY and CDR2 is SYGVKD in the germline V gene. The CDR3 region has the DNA TGTGCCATCGGTGGCGACAGCAATTCACCCCTCCACTTT. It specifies CAIGGDSNSPLHF.

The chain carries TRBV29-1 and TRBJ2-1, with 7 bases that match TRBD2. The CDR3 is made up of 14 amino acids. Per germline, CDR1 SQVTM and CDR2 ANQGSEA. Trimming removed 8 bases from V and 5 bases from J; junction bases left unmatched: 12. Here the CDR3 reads CSFETSGNHNEQFF. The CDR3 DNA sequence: TGCAGCTTCGAAACGAGCGGGAATCACAATGAGCAGTTCTTC.

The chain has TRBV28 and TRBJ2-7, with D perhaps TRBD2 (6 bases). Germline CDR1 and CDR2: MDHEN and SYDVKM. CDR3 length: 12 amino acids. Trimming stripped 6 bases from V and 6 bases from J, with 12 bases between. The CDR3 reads CASSPTRGEQYF. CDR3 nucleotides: TGTGCCAGCAGCCCTACGCGGGGCGAGCAGTACTTC.

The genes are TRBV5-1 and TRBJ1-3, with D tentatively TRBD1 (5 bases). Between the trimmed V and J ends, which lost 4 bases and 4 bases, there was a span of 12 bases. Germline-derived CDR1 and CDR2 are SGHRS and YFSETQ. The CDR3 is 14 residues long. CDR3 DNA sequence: TGCGCCAGCAGCCCCAGGGTACCCGGAAACACCATATATTTT. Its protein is CASSPRVPGNTIYF. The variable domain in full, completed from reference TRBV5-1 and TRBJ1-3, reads KAGVTQTPRYLIKTRGQQVTLSCSPISGHRSVSWYQQTPGQGLQFLFEYFSETQRNKGNFPGRFSGRQFSNSRSEMNVSTLELGDSALYLCASSPRVPGNTIYFGEGSWLTVV.

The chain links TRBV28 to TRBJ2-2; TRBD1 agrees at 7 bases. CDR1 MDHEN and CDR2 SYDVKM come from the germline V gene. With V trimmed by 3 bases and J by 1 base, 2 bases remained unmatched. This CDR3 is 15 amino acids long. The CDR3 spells CASSFRTGNTGELFF. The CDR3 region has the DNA TGTGCCAGCAGTTTCAGGACAGGGAACACCGGGGAGCTGTTTTTT.

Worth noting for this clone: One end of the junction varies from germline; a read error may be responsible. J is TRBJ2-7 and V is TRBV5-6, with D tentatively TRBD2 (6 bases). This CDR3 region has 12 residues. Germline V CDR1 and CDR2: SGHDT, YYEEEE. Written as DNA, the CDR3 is TGTGCCAGCAGCTACCGATGGGGGGATCAGGCGTTC. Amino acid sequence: CASSYRWGDQAF.

Written as DNA, the CDR3 is TGCGCCAGCAGCTTGGGGCCGCTAGCGGGACAAGAGACCCAGTACTTC. The encoded protein is CASSLGPLAGQETQYF. J is TRBJ2-5 and V is TRBV5-1, with 9 bases that match TRBD2. With V trimmed by 0 bases and J by 2 bases, 5 bases remained unmatched. The germline gives CDR1 SGHRS, CDR2 YFSETQ. The CDR3 is 16 amino acids.

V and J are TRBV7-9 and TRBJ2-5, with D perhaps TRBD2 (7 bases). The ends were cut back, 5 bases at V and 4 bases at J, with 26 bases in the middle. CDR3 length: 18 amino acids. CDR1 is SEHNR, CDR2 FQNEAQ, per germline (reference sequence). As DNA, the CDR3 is TGTGCCAGCAGCCTATCAGGCGGTGGGGGGGCCTCGTTAGAGACCCAGTACTTC. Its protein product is CASSLSGGGGASLETQYF. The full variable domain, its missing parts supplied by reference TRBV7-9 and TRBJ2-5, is DTGVSQNPRHKITKRGQNVTFRCDPISEHNRLYWYRQTLGQGPEFLTYFQNEAQLEKSRLLSDRFSAERPKGSFSTLEIQRTEQGDSAMYLCASSLSGGGGASLETQYFGPGTRLLVL.

CDR3 residues: CASSVNPGEGRATGELFF. CDR3 DNA: TGTGCCAGCAGCGTAAATCCGGGTGAAGGCAGGGCGACCGGGGAGCTGTTTTTT. V is TRBV9 and J is TRBJ2-2, with a tentative D call TRBD1 (5 bases). Germline V gene data show CDR1 as SGDLS and CDR2 as YYNGEE. Deletions cut 1 base from V and 5 bases from J, with 21 bases between. The length of the CDR3 is 18 residues.

The DNA of the CDR3 is TGTGCCAGCAGCCAAGTGGTGGGACAGGGGACTGCAACTAATGAAAAACTGTTTTTT. Residues: CASSQVVGQGTATNEKLFF. V is TRBV4-2 and J is TRBJ1-4; 10 bases are shared with TRBD1. J lost 0 bases, V lost 1 base, and 8 bases had no gene match. Germline V gene sequence: CDR1 LGHNA, CDR2 YNFKEQ. The CDR3 has 19 amino acids.